Shown below are 8 T cell receptor beta chains from a single sample sequenced in a study of siplizumab effects on memory and regulatory T cells. Sequenced by immunoSEQ multiplex PCR; TCRdb stores in-frame clones only, minus some. The sample includes approximately 100,000 clones, 85% to 95% of them seen just once. The specimen was non-Treg CD4+ T cells sorted from blood. These receptors were collected from a human donor in good health.

The chain uses TRBV25-1 and TRBJ2-7; 13 bases are shared with TRBD2. The germline V gene encodes CDR1 MGHDK and CDR2 SYGVNS. The V gene end was trimmed by 4 bases and the J gene end by 5 bases; junction bases not matched to a gene: 5. The CDR3 is made up of 15 amino acids. CDR3 sequence (DNA): TGTGCCAGCAGTGGGACTAGCGGGGGTTGGGACGAGCAGTACTTC. Amino acid sequence: CASSGTSGGWDEQYF.

The V and J genes are TRBV6-6 and TRBJ1-5, with 8 bases aligning to TRBD1. This CDR3 is built from 15 residues. With V trimmed by 2 bases and J by 4 bases, 4 bases remained unmatched. The germline CDR1 and CDR2 sequences are MNHNY and SVGAGI (reference sequence). The CDR3 loop is CASSYGQGRNQPQHF. The DNA for the CDR3 is TGTGCCAGCAGTTACGGACAGGGTAGAAATCAGCCCCAGCATTTT.

The CDR3 DNA follows: TGTGCCAGCAGCTTGGTGGCGGGCGGCTACACCTTC. The encoded protein is CASSLVAGGYTF. The gene calls are TRBV5-4 and TRBJ1-2; no reliable D call. V lost 0 bases to trimming and J lost 8 bases, with 8 bases between them. The CDR3 extends over 12 amino acids. In germline, CDR1 is SGHNT, CDR2 YYREEE (reference sequence). Full variable domain (outside the CDR3, taken from reference TRBV5-4 and TRBJ1-2): ETGVTQSPTHLIKTRGQQVTLRCSSQSGHNTVSWYQQALGQGPQFIFQYYREEENGRGNFPPRFSGLQFPNYSSELNVNALELDDSALYLCASSLVAGGYTFGSGTRLTVV.

The CDR3 reads CASSLDGTQYF. In DNA form, the CDR3 reads TGTGCCAGCAGCTTAGACGGGACGCAGTATTTT. The chain uses TRBV7-3 and TRBJ2-3; D is ambiguous. This CDR3 contains 11 residues. CDR1 is SGHTA, CDR2 FQGTGA, per germline. The V end was cut by 2 bases, the J end by 9 bases, with 6 bases between. Full variable domain (missing parts from reference TRBV7-3 and TRBJ2-3): GAGVSQTPSNKVTEKGKYVELRCDPISGHTALYWYRQSLGQGPEFLIYFQGTGAADDSGLPNDRFFAVRPEGSVSTLKIQRTERGDSAVYLCASSLDGTQYFGPGTRLTVL.

The V and J genes are TRBV30 and TRBJ2-2, with TRBD1 as a possible D gene (6 bases). Germline V gene data show CDR1 as GTSNPN and CDR2 as SVGIG (reference sequence). The CDR3 contains 12 residues. V was cut by 3 bases and J by 8 bases, with 10 bases left in between. The CDR3 DNA reads as TGTGCCTGGAGACCAGGGGTGGGGGAGCTGTTTTTT. It codes for CAWRPGVGELFF.

V gene TRBV6-5 combines with J gene TRBJ2-3, with D perhaps TRBD2 (6 bases). Trimming removed 6 bases at V and 6 bases at J, with 10 bases between. The CDR3 runs to 12 residues. Per germline, CDR1 MNHEY and CDR2 SVGAGI. CDR3 sequence reads: CASRTRRDTQYF. DNA for the CDR3: TGTGCCAGCAGGACTAGGAGGGATACGCAGTATTTT.

This sequence joins TRBV4-3 and TRBJ2-1, with 9 bases aligning to TRBD2. With V trimmed by 0 bases and J by 3 bases, 0 bases remained unmatched. Looked up from germline, CDR1 is LGHNA and CDR2 is YSLEER. The CDR3 loop spans 15 amino acids. The CDR3 loop reads CASSQERGGYNEQFF. CDR3 bases: TGCGCCAGCAGCCAAGAGCGGGGGGGCTACAATGAGCAGTTCTTC.

V and J are TRBV28 and TRBJ1-3; D not resolved. CDR1 is MDHEN, CDR2 SYDVKM, per germline. The CDR3 runs to 15 residues. The ends were cut back, 7 bases at V and 0 bases at J, with 13 bases in the middle. The DNA for the CDR3 is TGTGCCAGCACTGTGAGGGTCGGCTCTGGAAACACCATATATTTT. This sequence encodes CASTVRVGSGNTIYF.